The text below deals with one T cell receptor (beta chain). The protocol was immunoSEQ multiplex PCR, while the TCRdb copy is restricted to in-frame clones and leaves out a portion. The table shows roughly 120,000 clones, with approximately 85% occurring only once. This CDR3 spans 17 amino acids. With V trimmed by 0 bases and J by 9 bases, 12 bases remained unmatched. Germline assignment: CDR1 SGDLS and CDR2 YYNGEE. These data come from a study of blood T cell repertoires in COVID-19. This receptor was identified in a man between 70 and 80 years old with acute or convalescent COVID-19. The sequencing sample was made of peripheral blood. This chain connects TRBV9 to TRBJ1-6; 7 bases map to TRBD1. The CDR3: CASSVAEGAFPSSPLHF. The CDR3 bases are TGTGCCAGCAGCGTAGCGGAGGGGGCGTTTCCCTCTTCACCCCTCCACTTT.